Listed below are T cell receptor beta chains from one sample, sequenced in a study of shared clonotypes between healthy human individuals. The assay was immunoSEQ multiplex PCR, and TCRdb's table has in-frame clones only and misses some. The sample consists of some 680,000 clones, about 80% of them appearing once. Sample: memory CD4+ T cells sorted from blood. The receptors come from a woman under 40 in good health. Each CDR3 is given with its conserved first and last residue. A D gene is named only where the DNA matches it firmly. Rows may omit the clone size; those that give it use once, few, many or a size class.

v_call,clone_size,d_call,j_call,cdr3_nt,cdr3_aa
TRBV6-5,NA,NA,TRBJ1-1,TGTGCCAGCAGTTACTCCCGGGGGACTGAAGCTTTCTTT,CASSYSRGTEAFF
TRBV4-1,NA,TRBD2,TRBJ2-1,TGCGCCAGCAGCCAAGGGGAGCGGACTAGCGGATACAATGAGCAGTTCTTC,CASSQGERTSGYNEQFF
TRBV7-8,NA,TRBD2,TRBJ2-7,TGTGCCAGCAGCTTTGCGGGAGGAAGCAACGAGCAGTACTTC,CASSFAGGSNEQYF
TRBV2,once,NA,TRBJ1-1,TGTGCCAGCAGCTCGGCACAGCTGACGAACACTGAAGCTTTCTTT,CASSSAQLTNTEAFF
TRBV7-3,NA,NA,TRBJ2-5,TGTGCCAGCAGCTCTTCATCAGGGCCACAAGAGACCCAGTACTTC,CASSSSSGPQETQYF
TRBV5-8,NA,TRBD2,TRBJ2-1,TGTGCCAGCAGCGCAAACTTAGCGGGAGTGGGAGGCGGTGAGCAGTTCTTC,CASSANLAGVGGGEQFF
TRBV7-9,once,NA,TRBJ1-6,TGTGCCAGCAGCTTCGGCAGAGATAATTCACCCCTCCACTTT,CASSFGRDNSPLHF
TRBV4-2,few,NA,TRBJ2-1,TGTGCCAGCAGCCAAGAAACGGGAACGGGTGAGCAGTTCTTC,CASSQETGTGEQFF
TRBV28,NA,TRBD2,TRBJ2-1,TGTGCCAGCAGGCCTGCTAGCGGGAGTTCCTACAATGAGCAGTTCTTC,CASRPASGSSYNEQFF
TRBV28,once,NA,TRBJ1-3,TGTGCCAGCAGTACCTCTCCGTCCCTCGGAAACACCATATATTTT,CASSTSPSLGNTIYF
TRBV2,few,TRBD1,TRBJ2-1,TGTGCCAGCAGCACCCAGGGGGACGAGCAGTTCTTC,CASSTQGDEQFF
TRBV28,NA,TRBD2,TRBJ2-1,TGTGCCAGCAGTTCCTCCGCTAGCGGGCACAATGAGCAGTTCTTC,CASSSSASGHNEQFF
TRBV4-1,NA,TRBD1,TRBJ2-7,TGCGCCAGCAGCTACCCGGGACAGAAGAACGAGCAGTACTTC,CASSYPGQKNEQYF
TRBV19,few,NA,TRBJ2-2,TGTGCCAGTAGTATAGGATACGCCGGGGAGCTGTTTTTT,CASSIGYAGELFF
TRBV5-5,NA,NA,TRBJ1-2,TGTGCCAGCAGCGGCAGACCCGCCTTCGGCTATGGCTACACCTTC,CASSGRPAFGYGYTF
TRBV7-2,NA,NA,TRBJ2-1,TGTGCCAGCAGCTTAGTAGCGAACAATGAGCAGTTCTTC,CASSLVANNEQFF
TRBV9,few,NA,TRBJ1-2,TGTGCCAGCAGCGTAGCTACTGAAAACTATGGCTACACCTTC,CASSVATENYGYTF
TRBV2,NA,NA,TRBJ1-1,TGTGCCAGCAGTGAAGTGATATATGCTGAAGCTTTCTTT,CASSEVIYAEAFF
TRBV7-9,NA,NA,TRBJ2-5,TGTGCCAGCAGCTTATCGGGCCCCCCGGTGTACTTC,CASSLSGPPVYF
TRBV27,NA,NA,TRBJ2-7,TGTGCCAGCAGCTCCCGGGCAGAGGCTATCGAGCAGTACTTC,CASSSRAEAIEQYF
TRBV2,NA,NA,TRBJ2-7,TGTGCCAGCGTAGTTCAGTTTCAGGACAGTGGGAAGCAGTACTTC,CASVVQFQDSGKQYF
TRBV2,NA,NA,TRBJ2-1,TGTGCCAGCAAGCCAGGGGCTTTAGTCAATGAGCAGTTCTTC,CASKPGALVNEQFF
TRBV10-3,NA,NA,TRBJ2-2,TGTGCCATCAGTGAGTTAGGGATCGGGTACGCCGGGGAGCTGTTTTTT,CAISELGIGYAGELFF
TRBV2,NA,TRBD2,TRBJ2-1,TGTGCCAGCAGTGAACTAGCGGGAGTGCGTCCTAGGGAGCAGTTCTTC,CASSELAGVRPREQFF
TRBV5-5,NA,TRBD2,TRBJ2-1,TGTGCCAGCAGCCTAGGGACTAGCGGGGCGAATGAGCAGTTCTTC,CASSLGTSGANEQFF
TRBV10-1,NA,NA,TRBJ2-7,TGCGCCAGCAGTGAGCAGGCCGGGGAGCAGTACTTC,CASSEQAGEQYF
TRBV7-9,NA,TRBD2,TRBJ2-3,TGTGCCAGCAGCTCCAGGACTAGCGGGGGCGATACGCAGTATTTT,CASSSRTSGGDTQYF
TRBV19,NA,TRBD2,TRBJ2-7,TGTGCCAGTAGCCCCCGGACTAGCGGAGCCTACGAGCAGTACTTC,CASSPRTSGAYEQYF
TRBV28,NA,NA,TRBJ2-4,TGTGCCAGCAGTACCGGGACGAGTAAAAACATTCAGTACTTC,CASSTGTSKNIQYF
TRBV7-3,once,NA,TRBJ1-2,TGTGCCAGCAGCTTAAGCCGGGACACCAAGGGTGGCTACACCTTC,CASSLSRDTKGGYTF
TRBV7-9,NA,TRBD2,TRBJ2-7,TGTGCCAGCAGCTTAGGTCTAGCGGGATACGAGCAGTACTTC,CASSLGLAGYEQYF
TRBV27,NA,TRBD1,TRBJ1-1,TGTGCCAGCACTCAGTCCGGGACAGCAAACACTGAAGCTTTCTTT,CASTQSGTANTEAFF
TRBV5-6,NA,NA,TRBJ2-7,TGTGCCAGCAGCGGAACAGGGACTGGCGAGCAGTACTTC,CASSGTGTGEQYF
TRBV7-6,NA,TRBD2,TRBJ2-3,TGTGCCAGCAGCCTGGGCGCGGGACTAGACACAGATACGCAGTATTTT,CASSLGAGLDTDTQYF
TRBV5-8,NA,NA,TRBJ1-4,TGTGCCAGCAGCTCCACCGGGACTGGGGTAAGTAAACTGTTTTTT,CASSSTGTGVSKLFF
TRBV15,NA,TRBD2,TRBJ2-3,TGTGCCACCAGCAGACACATGGGACTAGCGGGAAAGGCGAATACGCAGTATTTT,CATSRHMGLAGKANTQYF
TRBV20-1,few,NA,TRBJ2-1,TGCAGTGCTAGAGTAGGTGAGCAGTTCTTC,CSARVGEQFF
TRBV11-3,NA,TRBD1,TRBJ1-2,TGTGCCAGCAGCAACAACAGGGGATCGGATAACTATGGCTACACCTTC,CASSNNRGSDNYGYTF
TRBV28,few,NA,TRBJ2-7,TGTGCCAGCACCACCGGGGGATACGAGCAGTACTTC,CASTTGGYEQYF
TRBV28,NA,NA,TRBJ1-2,TGTGCCTCCGATGGGGGGAGAGCTAACTATGGCTACACCTTC,CASDGGRANYGYTF
TRBV15,NA,NA,TRBJ2-7,TGTGCCACCAGCAGAGGAGGGCTATCGGGCGAGCAGTACTTC,CATSRGGLSGEQYF
TRBV11-2,NA,NA,TRBJ1-2,TGTGCCAGCAGCTCACTATCTAGACAGGCCCATAACTATGGCTACACCTTC,CASSSLSRQAHNYGYTF
TRBV11-2,NA,NA,TRBJ2-3,TGTGCCAGCAGCTCCGGGACCACAGATACGCAGTATTTT,CASSSGTTDTQYF
TRBV6-5,NA,NA,TRBJ1-2,TGTGCCAGCAGTTACTCCTCGAGGAGGCAGGGGTTTAGCTACACCTTC,CASSYSSRRQGFSYTF
TRBV19,NA,TRBD2,TRBJ2-1,TGTGCCAGTAGTATTGGAGTGACTAGCGGCTACAATGAGCAGTTCTTC,CASSIGVTSGYNEQFF
TRBV7-2,NA,TRBD1,TRBJ2-1,TGTGCCAGCAGCCCCGGACAGGGGCCGTTGGATGAGCAGTTCTTC,CASSPGQGPLDEQFF
TRBV5-1,NA,NA,TRBJ2-7,TGCGCCAGCAGCTTGGTCGGAGCCTCCTACGAGCAGTACTTC,CASSLVGASYEQYF
TRBV19,few,TRBD2,TRBJ2-1,TGTGCCAGTGGGCGGACTAGCGGGAGTAGGGATGAGCAGTTCTTC,CASGRTSGSRDEQFF
TRBV5-1,NA,NA,TRBJ1-5,TGCGCCAGCAGTGGGAGCGGGCGTAGGCAGCCCCAGCATTTT,CASSGSGRRQPQHF
TRBV7-9,NA,TRBD2,TRBJ2-3,TGTGCCAGCAGCCCACGGGGGGTTCGGGGCACAGATACGCAGTATTTT,CASSPRGVRGTDTQYF
TRBV5-1,once,NA,TRBJ2-5,TGCGCCAGCAGCTTGGCCGTAGGGACAGAGACCCAGTACTTC,CASSLAVGTETQYF
TRBV6-1,NA,TRBD2,TRBJ2-5,TGTGCCAGCAGGGTGGATCACGGGAGGGAGACCCAGTACTTC,CASRVDHGRETQYF
TRBV2,NA,NA,TRBJ2-3,TGTGCCAGCAGTGATGAAGGGACAGATACGCAGTATTTT,CASSDEGTDTQYF
TRBV4-1,NA,TRBD2,TRBJ2-3,TGCGCCAGCAGCCACCACCCCAGCGGGAGGGATGCAGATACGCAGTATTTT,CASSHHPSGRDADTQYF
TRBV4-1,NA,NA,TRBJ1-4,TGCGCCAGCAGCCAGAAGCCCGGGGGGTTCGGTGAAAAACTGTTTTTT,CASSQKPGGFGEKLFF
TRBV27,once,TRBD1,TRBJ2-5,TGTGCCAGCAGTCCTAACAGGGGGCGAGGGGAGACCCAGTACTTC,CASSPNRGRGETQYF